This T cell receptor (beta chain) emerged from a study of OX40 agonist ivuxolimab in advanced cancers. In the study overall: The drug used for patients, ivuxolimab, was an agonistic anti-OX40 (CD134) antibody. Study results and caveats: The authors also found low normalized T-cell clonal expansion in some nonresponders.

Trimming took 11 bases from V and 1 from J, leaving 12 bases between them. Germline CDR1 is MDHEN and CDR2 is SYDVKM. The CDR3 covers 13 residues. Turning to this clone: Its antigen is not identified.

Measured with immunoSEQ multiplex PCR; TCRdb has only the in-frame clones, and not every one. This table has 90,000 to 150,000 clones, 85% to 90% appearing once. The source was CD4+ or CD8+ T cells sorted from blood, collected in a trial of the OX40 agonist ivuxolimab. This TCR was recovered from an adult with an advanced solid tumor such as melanoma, head and neck, liver or kidney cancer. The rearrangement uses TRBV28 and TRBJ2-1; D not certain. Here the CDR3 reads CASRQASYNEQFF. CDR3 nucleotides: TGTGCCTCCAGGCAGGCGTCCTACAATGAGCAGTTCTTC.